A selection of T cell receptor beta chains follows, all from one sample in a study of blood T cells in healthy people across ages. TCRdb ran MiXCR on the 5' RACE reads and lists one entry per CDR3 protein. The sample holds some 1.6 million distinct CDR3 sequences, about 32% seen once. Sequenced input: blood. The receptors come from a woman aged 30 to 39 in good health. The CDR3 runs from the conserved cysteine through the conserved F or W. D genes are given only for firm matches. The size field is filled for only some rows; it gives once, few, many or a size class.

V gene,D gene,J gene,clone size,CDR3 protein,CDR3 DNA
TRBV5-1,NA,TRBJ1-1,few,CASSLEGTGKAFF,TGCGCCAGCAGCTTGGAGGGGACCGGAAAAGCTTTCTTT
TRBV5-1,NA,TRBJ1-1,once,CASSLDVSTEAFF,TGCGCCAGCAGCTTAGATGTGAGCACTGAAGCTTTCTTT
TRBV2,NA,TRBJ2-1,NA,CASNNPLWGRNEQFF,TGTGCCAGCAACAATCCTCTATGGGGGAGGAATGAGCAGTTCTTC
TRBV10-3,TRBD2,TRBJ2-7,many,CAISEFSSRVTSGYEQYF,TGTGCCATCAGTGAGTTTTCCTCGAGGGTGACTAGCGGCTACGAGCAGTACTTC
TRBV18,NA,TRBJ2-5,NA,CASSPQGAGQPETQYF,TGTGCCAGCTCACCACAGGGAGCGGGACAGCCTGAGACCCAGTACTTC
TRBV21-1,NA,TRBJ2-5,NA,CASSRLTEEETQYF,TGTGCCAGCAGCCGCCTGACAGAAGAAGAGACCCAGTACTTC
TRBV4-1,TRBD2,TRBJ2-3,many,CASSQEPGLIADTQYF,TGCGCCAGCAGCCAGGAACCGGGACTAATAGCAGATACGCAGTATTTT
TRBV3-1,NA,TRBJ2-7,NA,CAGSQSFEQYF,TGTGCCGGCAGCCAATCGTTCGAGCAGTACTTC
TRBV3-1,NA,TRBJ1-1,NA,CASSQDWRIGTEAFF,TGTGCCAGCAGCCAAGATTGGCGGATTGGGACTGAAGCTTTCTTT
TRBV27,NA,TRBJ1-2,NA,CASSLKGWGYGYTF,TGTGCCAGCAGTTTAAAGGGGTGGGGCTATGGCTACACCTTC
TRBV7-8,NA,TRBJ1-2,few,CASSLSQRGYGYTF,TGTGCCAGCAGCTTGAGCCAGCGAGGCTATGGCTACACCTTC
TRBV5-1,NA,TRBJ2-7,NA,CASSLGGPGLYEQYF,TGCGCCAGCAGCTTGGGGGGGCCAGGACTCTACGAGCAGTACTTC
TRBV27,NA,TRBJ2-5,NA,CASSYDWGAGRETQYF,TGTGCCAGCAGCTACGATTGGGGGGCAGGGAGGGAGACCCAGTACTTC
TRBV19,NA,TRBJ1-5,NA,CASSSTREQHF,TGTGCCAGTTCCTCTACGCGGGAGCAGCATTTT
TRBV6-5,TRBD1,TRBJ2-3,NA,CASSYRGTGVDTQYF,TGTGCCAGCAGTTACAGGGGGACAGGGGTCGATACGCAGTATTTT
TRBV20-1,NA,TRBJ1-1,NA,CSSSGQMNTEAFF,TGCAGTAGCTCGGGGCAGATGAACACTGAAGCTTTCTTT
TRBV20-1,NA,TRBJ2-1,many,CSARDLRGASYNEQFF,TGCAGTGCTAGAGATTTAAGGGGGGCTTCCTACAATGAGCAGTTCTTC
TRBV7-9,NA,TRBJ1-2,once,CACSPGRNYGYTF,TGTGCCTGCAGCCCGGGACGGAACTATGGCTACACCTTC
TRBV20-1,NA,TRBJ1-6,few,CSARDLRDSPLHF,TGCAGTGCTAGAGATCTCAGGGACTCACCCCTCCACTTT
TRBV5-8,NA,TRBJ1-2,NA,CASSLVKAVSYGYTF,TGTGCCAGCAGCTTGGTGAAGGCGGTGAGCTATGGCTACACCTTC
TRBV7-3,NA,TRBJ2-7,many,CASSLIGGGLDEQYF,TGTGCCAGCAGCTTAATAGGGGGAGGACTAGACGAGCAGTACTTC
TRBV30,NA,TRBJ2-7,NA,CAWSVNGQRSYEQYF,TGTGCCTGGAGTGTAAATGGGCAGCGGTCCTACGAGCAGTACTTC
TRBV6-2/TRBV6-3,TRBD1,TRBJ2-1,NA,CASSKTGGAYYNEQFF,TGTGCCAGCAGCAAAACAGGGGGCGCATACTACAATGAGCAGTTCTTC
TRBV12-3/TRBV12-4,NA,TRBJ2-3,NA,CASSQSTGHTDTQYF,TGTGCCAGCAGTCAATCGACAGGACACACAGATACGCAGTATTTT
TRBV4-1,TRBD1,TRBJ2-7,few,CASSQERTGVLYEQYF,TGCGCCAGCAGCCAAGAACGGACAGGGGTTTTATACGAGCAGTACTTC
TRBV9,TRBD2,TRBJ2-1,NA,CASSGTSHQSYNEQFF,TGTGCCAGCAGCGGGACTAGTCATCAATCCTACAATGAGCAGTTCTTC
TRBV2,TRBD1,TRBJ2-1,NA,CATREWDSSYNEQFF,TGTGCCACCAGAGAATGGGACAGCTCCTACAATGAGCAGTTCTTC
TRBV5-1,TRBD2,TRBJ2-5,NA,CASSTVAGLGETQYF,TGCGCCAGCAGCACAGTAGCGGGGCTCGGAGAGACCCAGTACTTC
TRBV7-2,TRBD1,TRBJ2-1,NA,CASSYTGVWSYNEQFF,TGTGCCAGCAGCTACACAGGGGTTTGGTCCTACAATGAGCAGTTCTTC
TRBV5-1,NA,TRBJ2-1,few,CASSFAGTPIGYNEQFF,TGCGCCAGCAGCTTTGCTGGGACCCCCATCGGTTACAATGAGCAGTTCTTC
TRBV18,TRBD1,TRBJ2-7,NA,CASSPTPGQGLYEQYF,TGTGCCAGCTCACCTACGCCGGGACAGGGGTTGTACGAGCAGTACTTC
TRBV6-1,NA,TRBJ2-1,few,CASSEQVYNEQFF,TGTGCCAGCAGTGAACAGGTTTACAATGAGCAGTTCTTC
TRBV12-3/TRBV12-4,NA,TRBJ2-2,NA,CASTPTGSNTGELFF,TGTGCCAGCACCCCGACAGGTTCGAACACCGGGGAGCTGTTTTTT
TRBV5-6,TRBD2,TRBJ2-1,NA,CASSLVPSGTSYNEQFF,TGTGCCAGCAGCTTGGTGCCTAGCGGGACCTCCTACAATGAGCAGTTCTTC
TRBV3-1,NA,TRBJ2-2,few,CASNAWGNTGELFF,TGTGCCAGCAATGCATGGGGGAACACCGGGGAGCTGTTTTTT
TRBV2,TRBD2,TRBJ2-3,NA,CASSEGSGGIGMDTQYF,TGTGCCAGCAGTGAAGGGAGCGGGGGGATAGGGATGGATACGCAGTATTTT
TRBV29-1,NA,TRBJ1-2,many,CSVVLAAGYGYTF,TGCAGCGTTGTTCTTGCGGCAGGCTATGGCTACACCTTC
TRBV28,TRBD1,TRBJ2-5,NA,CASSRTGGQPWGTQYF,TGTGCCAGCAGTCGCACAGGGGGCCAACCTTGGGGGACCCAGTACTTC
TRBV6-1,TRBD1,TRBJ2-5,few,CASNKPGQLLGETQYF,TGTGCCAGCAATAAGCCGGGACAGCTCTTAGGGGAGACCCAGTACTTC
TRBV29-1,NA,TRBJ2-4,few,CSVVPRRAGGVHKNIQYF,TGCAGCGTTGTACCGAGGCGGGCCGGGGGAGTTCACAAAAACATTCAGTACTTC
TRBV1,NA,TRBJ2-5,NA,CTIRGLAGGPGFGETQYF,TGCACCATCAGGGGACTAGCGGGAGGGCCTGGTTTTGGAGAGACCCAGTACTTC
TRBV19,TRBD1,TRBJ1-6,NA,CASETGTANSPRHF,TGTGCCAGTGAGACGGGGACAGCTAATTCACCCCGCCACTTT
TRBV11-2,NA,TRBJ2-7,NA,CASSLDPQRAYEQYF,TGTGCCAGCAGCTTAGATCCACAGAGAGCCTACGAGCAGTACTTC
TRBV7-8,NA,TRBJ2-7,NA,CASSLSTGPLSYEQYF,TGTGCCAGCAGCTTATCGACAGGACCCCTCTCCTACGAGCAGTACTTC
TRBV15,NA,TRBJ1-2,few,CATSRFVGGGYTF,TGTGCCACCAGCAGGTTTGTCGGGGGAGGCTACACCTTC
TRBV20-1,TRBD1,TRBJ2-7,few,CSAKGQGYEQYF,TGCAGTGCGAAAGGACAGGGCTACGAGCAGTACTTC
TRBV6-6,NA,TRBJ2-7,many,CASSRQGNEQYF,TGTGCCAGCAGTCGTCAGGGCAACGAGCAGTACTTC
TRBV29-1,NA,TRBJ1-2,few,CSVEGLNTPGGEGYTF,TGCAGCGTTGAAGGGTTGAACACGCCGGGGGGTGAGGGCTACACCTTC